This is a list of T cell receptor beta chains from one sample in a study of CD8+CD57+ T cells in acquired aplastic anemia. TCRdb passed the reads through MiXCR, listing each CDR3 protein once. The sample has about 160,000 distinct CDR3 sequences, over 55% seen once. Sequencing input: sorted CD4+, CD8+, or CD8+CD57+ T cells (not recorded which) from PBMCs. The origin of the receptors is a human donor with aplastic anemia. Each CDR3 is given with its conserved first and last residue. D genes are given only for firm matches.

j_call: TRBJ1-2; v_call: TRBV25-1; d_call: NA; cdr3_nt: TGTGCCAGCAGTGATCCGGGACTGCCATATGGCTACACCTTC; cdr3_aa: CASSDPGLPYGYTF
j_call: TRBJ1-1; v_call: TRBV7-8; d_call: NA; cdr3_nt: TGTGCCAGCAGCCTAAGAGAAGGCGGGGATGAAGCTTTCTTT; cdr3_aa: CASSLREGGDEAFF
j_call: TRBJ2-1; v_call: TRBV24-1; d_call: TRBD2; cdr3_nt: TGTGCCACCAGTGACCCCATAGCGGGAGGTGTTTATGAGCAGTTCTTC; cdr3_aa: CATSDPIAGGVYEQFF
j_call: TRBJ1-3; v_call: TRBV19; d_call: NA; cdr3_nt: TGTGCCAGTAGGACGGCAGGGTCTGGAAACACCATATATTTT; cdr3_aa: CASRTAGSGNTIYF
j_call: TRBJ2-1; v_call: TRBV9; d_call: NA; cdr3_nt: TGTGCCAGCAGCGCCGGAAACCGCAATGAGCAGTTCTTC; cdr3_aa: CASSAGNRNEQFF
j_call: TRBJ2-2; v_call: TRBV7-7; d_call: NA; cdr3_nt: TGTGCTAGCAGCTTAGACCTGGCGGGGGAGCTGTTTTTT; cdr3_aa: CASSLDLAGELFF
j_call: TRBJ2-3; v_call: TRBV7-8; d_call: TRBD1; cdr3_nt: TGTGCCAGCAGTGACGGACAGGGGTACTCTAGCACAGATACGCAGTATTTT; cdr3_aa: CASSDGQGYSSTDTQYF
j_call: TRBJ2-7; v_call: TRBV7-9; d_call: TRBD1; cdr3_nt: TGTGCCAGCAGCAAATGGGACAGACCCGAGCAGTACTTC; cdr3_aa: CASSKWDRPEQYF
j_call: TRBJ2-3; v_call: TRBV2; d_call: NA; cdr3_nt: TGTGCCAGCAAGGCGATCGGCGCAACCACAGATACGCAGTATTTT; cdr3_aa: CASKAIGATTDTQYF
j_call: TRBJ1-6; v_call: TRBV2; d_call: NA; cdr3_nt: TGTGCCAGCAGCTATACGTTAAATTCACCCCTCCGCTTT; cdr3_aa: CASSYTLNSPLRF
j_call: TRBJ1-2; v_call: TRBV7-2; d_call: NA; cdr3_nt: TGTGCCAGCAGCCCACAGCGCGCGGATTATGGCTACACCTTC; cdr3_aa: CASSPQRADYGYTF
j_call: TRBJ2-5; v_call: TRBV6-4; d_call: NA; cdr3_nt: TGTGCCAGCGGCCGGGACTACCAAGAGACCCAGTACTTC; cdr3_aa: CASGRDYQETQYF